This T cell receptor beta chain was sequenced during a study of blood T cell repertoires in COVID-19. Background on the study: Some COVID-19 samples were acute and others convalescent; all came from the United States, Italy and Spain. The analysed material was cDNA or gDNA that came from T cells, B-cell-depleted T cells, or PBMCs.

As processed by the authors: Reference gene primer amplification gave estimated nucleated cell counts. Sequencing used immunoSEQ multiplex PCR; TCRdb keeps in-frame clones, though not all of them. V and J calls and clone size follow that table, whereas D and trimming were derived from the DNA. The repertoire holds roughly 190,000 clones, less than 90% seen once, with 20% in the top ten. Germline-derived CDR1 and CDR2 are MNHEY and SVGEGT. The V gene end was trimmed by 2 bases and the J gene end by 3 bases; junction bases not matched to a gene: 10. This CDR3 has 16 amino acids. Sequenced material: peripheral blood. The source is a human donor in a cohort sampled during active COVID-19. V and J are TRBV6-2 or TRBV6-3 and TRBJ2-7; 7 nucleotides line up with TRBD2. CDR3: CASSYALAGVGYEQYF. CDR3 bases: TGTGCCAGCAGTTACGCTCTGGCGGGAGTGGGCTACGAGCAGTACTTC.